This TCR beta chain is from a study of blood T cell repertoires in COVID-19. About the study: COVID-19 samples, acute and convalescent, were from the United States, Italy and Spain. In each case, the material was cDNA or gDNA derived from T cells, B-cell-depleted T cells, or PBMCs.

Original methodology: The assay estimated nucleated cells by amplifying reference gene primers. Measured with immunoSEQ multiplex PCR; TCRdb has only the in-frame clones, and not every one. Clonal size and the V and J genes are those of that table, whereas D and trimming came from the DNA. This table holds nearly 80,000 clones, 80% to 85% found once. The CDR3 length is 16 residues. Germline trimming cut 3 bases from V and 7 bases from J; bases unmatched to any gene: 11. The germline CDR1 and CDR2 sequences are MGHRA and YSYEKL. Sequences were obtained from peripheral blood. The sequence was collected from a woman between 70 and 85 years old with acute or convalescent COVID-19. The chain carries TRBV4-1 and TRBJ2-7; 11 bases fit TRBD2. The CDR3 region is CASSHPIAGGPSEQYF. DNA of the CDR3: TGCGCCAGCAGCCACCCGATAGCGGGAGGGCCTAGTGAGCAGTACTTC.